The clone carrying this TCR beta chain was recorded many times. Its specificity is unknown. Not a single patient had been given any form of treatment at any point before undergoing thyroid surgery. The germline CDR1 and CDR2 sequences are SQVTM and ANQGSEA. Trimming left V 5 bases short and J 8 bases short, with 12 bases between. This CDR3 contains 11 residues. These data belong to a study of metastatic and nonmetastatic thyroid tumors. Study-wide context: Repertoires from blood and tumor or nodule tissue of malignant and benign thyroid patients were compared.

MiXCR reprocessed the PCR reads for TCRdb. This sample carries over 7,000 clones, approximately 33% of them seen once, and the ten largest clones take around 20%. General study findings and limits: Across blood and tumor, TCR beta diversity in malignant thyroid tumors was reportedly significantly higher than in benign nodules.

Sample: tumor tissue. The genes are TRBV29-1 and TRBJ1-2; D ambiguous. The TCR comes from a female donor with papillary thyroid cancer or a benign thyroid nodule (not recorded which). Some clones in this sample may be carry-over from other donors' samples. CDR3 region: CSVQGYRGYTF. The CDR3 DNA reads TGCAGCGTTCAAGGATATAGAGGCTACACCTTC.